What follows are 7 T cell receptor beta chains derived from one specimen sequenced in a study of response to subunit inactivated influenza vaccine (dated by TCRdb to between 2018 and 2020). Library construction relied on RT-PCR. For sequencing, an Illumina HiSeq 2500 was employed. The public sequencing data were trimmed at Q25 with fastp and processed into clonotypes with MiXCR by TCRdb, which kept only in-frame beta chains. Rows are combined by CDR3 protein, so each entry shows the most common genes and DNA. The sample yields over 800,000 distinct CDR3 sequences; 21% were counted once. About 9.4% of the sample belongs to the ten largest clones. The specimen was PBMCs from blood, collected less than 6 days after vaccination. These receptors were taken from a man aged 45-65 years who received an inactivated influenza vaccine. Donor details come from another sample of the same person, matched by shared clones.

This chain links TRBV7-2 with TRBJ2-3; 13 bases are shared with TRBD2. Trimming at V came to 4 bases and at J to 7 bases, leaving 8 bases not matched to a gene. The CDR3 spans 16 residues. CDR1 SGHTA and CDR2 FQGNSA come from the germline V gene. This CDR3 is CASSSEGTSGAYTQYF. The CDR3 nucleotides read TGTGCCAGCAGCTCGGAGGGGACTAGCGGGGCTTATACGCAGTATTTT.

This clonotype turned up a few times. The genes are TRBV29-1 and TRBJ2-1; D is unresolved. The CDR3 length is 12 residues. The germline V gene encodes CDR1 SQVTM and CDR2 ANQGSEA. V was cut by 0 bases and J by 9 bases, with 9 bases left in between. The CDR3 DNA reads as TGCAGCGTTGAAGAGGGTATTCGTGAGCAGTTCTTC. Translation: CSVEEGIREQFF.

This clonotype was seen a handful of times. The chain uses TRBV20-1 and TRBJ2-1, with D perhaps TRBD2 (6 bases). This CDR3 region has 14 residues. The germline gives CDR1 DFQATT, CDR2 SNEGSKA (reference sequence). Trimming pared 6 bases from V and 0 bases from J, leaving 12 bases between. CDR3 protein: CSARIGGSYNEQFF. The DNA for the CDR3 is TGCAGTGCCCGGATCGGGGGCTCCTACAATGAGCAGTTCTTC.

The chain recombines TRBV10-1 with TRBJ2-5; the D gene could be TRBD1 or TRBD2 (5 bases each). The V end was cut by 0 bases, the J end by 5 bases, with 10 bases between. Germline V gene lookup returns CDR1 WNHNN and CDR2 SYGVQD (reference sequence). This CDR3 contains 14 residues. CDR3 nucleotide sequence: TGCGCCAGCAGTGAGTCAGGGACGCCGGAGACCCAGTACTTC. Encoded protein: CASSESGTPETQYF.

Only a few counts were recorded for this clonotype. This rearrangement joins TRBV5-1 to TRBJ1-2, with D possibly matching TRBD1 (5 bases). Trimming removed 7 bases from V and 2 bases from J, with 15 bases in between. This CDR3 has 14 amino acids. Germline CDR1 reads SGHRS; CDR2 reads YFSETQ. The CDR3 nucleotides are TGCGCCAGCTCCTCGGGGGGAGGAAACTATGGCTACACCTTC. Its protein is CASSSGGGNYGYTF. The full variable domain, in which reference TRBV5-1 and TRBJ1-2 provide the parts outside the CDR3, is KAGVTQTPRYLIKTRGQQVTLSCSPISGHRSVSWYQQTPGQGLQFLFEYFSETQRNKGNFPGRFSGRQFSNSRSEMNVSTLELGDSALYLCASSSGGGNYGYTFGSGTRLTVV.

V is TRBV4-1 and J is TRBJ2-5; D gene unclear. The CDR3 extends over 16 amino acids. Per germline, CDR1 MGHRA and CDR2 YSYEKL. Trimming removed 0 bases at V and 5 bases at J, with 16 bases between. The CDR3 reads CASSQDLGPAKETQYF. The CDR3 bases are TGCGCCAGCAGCCAAGATCTCGGGCCAGCCAAGGAGACCCAGTACTTC.

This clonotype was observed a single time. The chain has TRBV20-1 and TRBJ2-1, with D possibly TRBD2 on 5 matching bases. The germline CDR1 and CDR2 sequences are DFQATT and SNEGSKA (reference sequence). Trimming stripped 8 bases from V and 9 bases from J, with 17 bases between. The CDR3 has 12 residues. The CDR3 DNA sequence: TGCAGTATAGACTGGAGGATGGGTGAGCAGTTCTTC. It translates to CSIDWRMGEQFF.